This T cell receptor beta chain emerged from a study of OX40 agonist ivuxolimab in advanced cancers. Study-wide findings and caveats: Both CD4+ and CD8+ T cell populations in blood had undergone clonal expansion by week 6 at 0.1 to 3.0 mg/kg.

Assay: immunoSEQ multiplex PCR; the TCRdb copy retains only in-frame clones and omits some. The sample shows 70,000 to 90,000 clones, 86% of them seen only once. In the case of this clone: What it binds is not known.

Trimming took 0 bases from V and 4 from J, leaving 6 bases between them. This CDR3 is built from 13 residues. The germline V gene encodes CDR1 MNHNY and CDR2 SVGAGI (reference sequence). The input for sequencing was CD4+ or CD8+ T cells sorted from blood, taken in a trial of the OX40 agonist ivuxolimab. The gene calls are TRBV6-6 and TRBJ1-1; TRBD1 is a possible D gene (6 bases). This sequence was found in an adult with an advanced solid tumor such as melanoma, head and neck, liver or kidney cancer. The CDR3 nucleotides read TGTGCCAGCAGTTACTCGACAGGCACTGAAGCTTTCTTT. This sequence encodes CASSYSTGTEAFF.